These T cell receptor beta chains were read from a single sample in a study of T-cell memory formation after mild COVID-19. From the 5' RACE reads, TCRdb called clonotypes with MiXCR, one entry per CDR3 protein. Among more than 350,000 distinct CDR3 sequences listed, around 21% were seen once. The sequenced material came from PBMCs or a T cell subset sorted from them (not recorded which). These receptors were collected from an adult woman who had mild COVID-19 (a few samples of this study predate the infection). Cell type and time point are not known. Both conserved end residues are part of each CDR3. D genes are given only for firm matches. Where a row states a size, it is once, few, many or the class of an expanded clone; other rows omit it.

j_call	clone_size	d_call	v_call	cdr3_aa	cdr3_nt
TRBJ2-7	NA	NA	TRBV21-1	CASSRGTVDSSYEQYF	TGTGCCAGCAGCAGAGGGACAGTCGACAGCTCCTACGAGCAGTACTTC
TRBJ2-3	medium-sized	NA	TRBV2	CASSERMSRGDTQYF	TGTGCCAGCAGTGAAAGGATGAGTCGGGGAGATACGCAGTATTTT
TRBJ1-1	once	NA	TRBV6-2/TRBV6-3	CASSYSRWVDTVEAFF	TGTGCCAGCAGTTACTCGCGTTGGGTAGACACCGTTGAAGCTTTCTTT
TRBJ1-2	few	NA	TRBV7-8	CASSLGAVGVSYGYTF	TGTGCCAGCAGCTTAGGGGCCGTAGGGGTTAGCTATGGCTACACCTTC
TRBJ2-3	many	NA	TRBV7-2	CASSLFTDTQYF	TGTGCCAGCAGCCTATTCACAGATACGCAGTATTTT
TRBJ2-7	NA	NA	TRBV27	CASSLAGWVDEQYF	TGTGCCAGCAGTTTAGCGGGATGGGTAGACGAGCAGTACTTC
TRBJ2-2	many	NA	TRBV9	CASTPVQGGLVGELFF	TGTGCCAGCACCCCTGTTCAGGGGGGGCTGGTCGGGGAGCTGTTTTTT
TRBJ2-1	NA	TRBD1	TRBV6-5	CASSGQGRNEQFF	TGTGCCAGCAGCGGACAGGGACGGAATGAGCAGTTCTTC
TRBJ2-5	NA	TRBD2	TRBV15	CATSRPSGEETQYF	TGTGCCACCAGCAGACCTAGCGGGGAAGAGACCCAGTACTTC
TRBJ1-1	NA	TRBD1	TRBV5-1	CASSLAGTGNEAFF	TGCGCCAGCAGCTTGGCTGGGACAGGGAATGAAGCTTTCTTT
TRBJ2-6	few	NA	TRBV6-5	CASRAAGANVLTF	TGTGCCAGCAGGGCAGCTGGGGCCAACGTCCTGACTTTC
TRBJ2-3	many	TRBD2	TRBV5-1	CASSLRTSGVTDTQYF	TGCGCCAGCAGCCTACGGACTAGCGGCGTCACAGATACGCAGTATTTT
TRBJ2-3	NA	NA	TRBV20-1	CSARGPGSTDTQYF	TGCAGTGCTAGAGGACCAGGGAGCACAGATACGCAGTATTTT
TRBJ2-1	NA	NA	TRBV5-1	CASSLDGYLEEQFF	TGCGCCAGCAGCTTGGATGGGTACCTAGAAGAGCAGTTCTTC
TRBJ2-7	NA	NA	TRBV15	CATSRPSIQGGPYEQYF	TGTGCCACCAGCAGACCCTCAATCCAGGGAGGACCCTACGAGCAGTACTTC
TRBJ1-3	once	NA	TRBV7-9	CASSLGVNTIYF	TGTGCCAGCAGCTTAGGTGTAAACACCATATATTTT
TRBJ1-2	few	NA	TRBV12-3/TRBV12-4	CASSLRAYGYTF	TGTGCCAGCAGTTTACGGGCCTATGGCTACACCTTC
TRBJ1-5	NA	NA	TRBV6-5	CASASVMNQPQHF	TGTGCCAGCGCCTCCGTTATGAATCAGCCCCAGCATTTT
TRBJ1-2	few	NA	TRBV4-2	CASSQAPTGQLTYGYTF	TGTGCCAGCAGCCAAGCACCCACCGGACAGCTGACCTATGGCTACACCTTC
TRBJ2-5	few	TRBD1	TRBV11-2	CASSLDPDREYQETQYF	TGTGCCAGCAGCTTAGATCCGGACAGGGAGTACCAAGAGACCCAGTACTTC
TRBJ2-3	few	NA	TRBV15	CATSPDYLLFLQYF	TGTGCCACCAGCCCGGACTACCTTTTATTCTTGCAGTATTTT
TRBJ2-5	NA	TRBD2	TRBV10-3	CATGKGGELKTQYF	TGTGCCACCGGAAAGGGAGGGGAACTAAAGACCCAGTACTTC
TRBJ2-1	few	TRBD1	TRBV12-3/TRBV12-4	CASSLPGTGHNEQFF	TGTGCCAGCAGTTTACCCGGGACAGGGCACAATGAGCAGTTCTTC
TRBJ2-6	few	NA	TRBV12-3/TRBV12-4	CASSLGRRLDGANVLTF	TGTGCCAGCAGTTTGGGACGCCGACTGGACGGGGCCAACGTCCTGACTTTC
TRBJ2-4	few	NA	TRBV11-2	CASSFSDNSKNIQYF	TGTGCCAGCAGCTTTAGCGATAATAGCAAAAACATTCAGTACTTC
TRBJ2-1	few	TRBD2	TRBV11-2	CASSQYLGGSPDEQFF	TGTGCCAGCAGCCAGTACCTAGGCGGGAGTCCTGATGAGCAGTTCTTC
TRBJ1-3	NA	NA	TRBV3-1	CASSQDAISGNTIYF	TGTGCCAGCAGCCAAGATGCGATCTCTGGAAACACCATATATTTT
TRBJ2-7	NA	NA	TRBV20-1	CSARVQIGEQYF	TGCAGTGCTAGAGTTCAGATAGGCGAGCAGTACTTC
TRBJ2-3	NA	NA	TRBV25-1	CASRVSGGQVADTQYF	TGTGCCAGCAGAGTTTCTGGCGGTCAGGTCGCGGATACGCAGTATTTT
TRBJ1-1	NA	TRBD1	TRBV7-8	CASSLRTGWGNTEAFF	TGTGCCAGCAGCTTACGGACAGGTTGGGGGAACACTGAAGCTTTCTTT
TRBJ2-7	few	NA	TRBV7-9	CASSLDPSLEQYF	TGTGCCAGCAGCTTAGACCCTTCTTTAGAGCAGTACTTC